The 2 T cell receptor beta chains presented below share a single source sample, sequenced in a study of shared clonotypes between healthy human individuals. Sequencing used immunoSEQ multiplex PCR; TCRdb keeps in-frame clones, though not all of them. The profile shows more than 2 million clones, roughly 95% of them singletons. The sample consisted of naive CD4+ T cells sorted from blood. The subset denotes: CD45RA+ positively selected. These TCRs come from a man aged 18 to 30 in good health.

The chain joins TRBV6-1 to TRBJ2-7, with D unclear. V lost 2 bases and J 2 bases, leaving 10 bases between the germline ends. Germline assignment: CDR1 MNHNS and CDR2 SASEGT. The CDR3 runs to 14 residues. The CDR3, as DNA: TGTGCCAGCAGTGAACAGGCAGGCCCCTACGAGCAGTACTTC. Its translation is CASSEQAGPYEQYF.

The chain employs TRBV6-1 and TRBJ1-5; no definite D call. The CDR3 length is 15 residues. Germline CDR1 is MNHNS and CDR2 is SASEGT. V lost 1 base, J lost 4 bases, and 11 bases lay in between. This CDR3 reads CASSEVGIGNQPQHF. The CDR3 coding sequence is TGTGCCAGCAGTGAAGTGGGGATAGGTAATCAGCCCCAGCATTTT.